This is a list of T cell receptor beta chains from one sample in a study of early stage breast cancer tumors. Some clones are missing from TCRdb's copy, which holds only in-frame ones; the method was immunoSEQ multiplex PCR. The table records about 11,000 clones, around 72% of them present only once. Source material: breast tumor tissue. These receptors came from a person aged 65-85 years with breast cancer. CDR3s include the opening cysteine and the closing phenylalanine or tryptophan. The order of the fields is CDR3 protein, CDR3 DNA, J gene, V gene, D gene, clone size. The D gene is left open where the match is weak. Size is omitted from some rows. Given values are once, few, many or a class for expanded clones.

CDR3: CASSTPGQGQPQHF; DNA: TGTGCCAGTAGTACCCCCGGACAGGGTCAGCCCCAGCATTTT; J: TRBJ1-5; V: TRBV19; D: TRBD1; size: -
CDR3: CASSTDTLNTEAFF; DNA: TGTGCCAGCAGCACCGACACTCTGAACACTGAAGCTTTCTTT; J: TRBJ1-1; V: TRBV7-9; D: -; size: -
CDR3: CASSFGSGTYEQYF; DNA: TGTGCCAGCAGTTTTGGTAGCGGGACCTACGAGCAGTACTTC; J: TRBJ2-7; V: TRBV28; D: TRBD2; size: -
CDR3: CASSPGTRENIQYF; DNA: TGTGCCAGCAGTCCCGGGACTAGAGAAAACATTCAGTACTTC; J: TRBJ2-4; V: TRBV7-2; D: TRBD2; size: -
CDR3: CASSQSGVSGGEAFF; DNA: TGTGCCAGCAGCCAGTCTGGCGTTTCGGGGGGTGAAGCTTTCTTT; J: TRBJ1-1; V: TRBV4-2; D: -; size: -
CDR3: CAIRGPSPAHNEQFF; DNA: TGTGCCATCAGGGGGCCATCTCCGGCCCACAATGAGCAGTTCTTC; J: TRBJ2-1; V: TRBV10-3; D: -; size: -
CDR3: CASTLDQGSYEQYF; DNA: TGTGCCAGCACCCTGGACCAGGGATCCTACGAGCAGTACTTC; J: TRBJ2-7; V: TRBV5-4; D: -; size: few
CDR3: CASSLQGPETQYF; DNA: TGTGCCAGCAGCTTACAGGGGCCGGAGACCCAGTACTTC; J: TRBJ2-5; V: TRBV7-8; D: -; size: -
CDR3: CASSLGGVDTQYF; DNA: TGTGCCAGCAGTTTAGGGGGGGTAGATACGCAGTATTTT; J: TRBJ2-3; V: TRBV28; D: TRBD2; size: -
CDR3: CASSLGQGFRETQYF; DNA: TGTGCCAGCAGCTTAGGTCAGGGGTTTCGGGAGACCCAGTACTTC; J: TRBJ2-5; V: TRBV7-8; D: -; size: few
CDR3: CASSLSGGHTDTQYF; DNA: TGTGCCAGCAGCTTAAGCGGGGGGCACACAGATACGCAGTATTTT; J: TRBJ2-3; V: TRBV7-6; D: TRBD2; size: -
CDR3: CASSPNAGGQPQHF; DNA: TGTGCCAGCAGCCCAAATGCAGGGGGGCAGCCCCAGCATTTT; J: TRBJ1-5; V: TRBV11-2; D: TRBD1; size: -
CDR3: CASSQHPGVSLYEQYF; DNA: TGTGCCAGCAGCCAGCATCCAGGGGTGAGCCTCTACGAGCAGTACTTC; J: TRBJ2-7; V: TRBV14; D: -; size: -
CDR3: CASSQGVGEGANVLTF; DNA: TGCGCCAGCAGCCAAGGGGTGGGCGAGGGGGCCAACGTCCTGACTTTC; J: TRBJ2-6; V: TRBV4-1; D: -; size: few
CDR3: CASSLVGGSGTQYF; DNA: TGTGCCAGCAGCTTAGTCGGGGGAAGTGGGACCCAGTACTTC; J: TRBJ2-5; V: TRBV11-2; D: -; size: -
CDR3: CASSPETMNTEAFF; DNA: TGTGCCAGCAGCCCGGAGACTATGAACACTGAAGCTTTCTTT; J: TRBJ1-1; V: TRBV7-3; D: -; size: once